Each of the 2 T cell receptor beta chains below was sequenced from the same sample in a study of cytomegalovirus exposure and HLA in healthy donors. A multiplex PCR was run with 60 Vbeta primers and 13 Jbeta primers. Here immunoSEQ multiplex PCR was the method, and the copy in TCRdb shows in-frame clones only, minus some. Of 150,000 or so clones detected, about 85% appear once; the ten largest clones hold around 6.6%. The sequencing sample was made of PBMCs. The origin of the receptors is a male donor in good health and CMV-seropositive.

The rearrangement links TRBV18 to TRBJ2-3; perhaps TRBD2 as D (6 bases). Trimming stripped 3 bases from V and 7 bases from J, with 23 bases between. CDR1 and CDR2 (germline): KGHSH, LQKENI. The CDR3 sequence is 17 residues long. Here the CDR3 reads CASSPEGGESLTNTQYF. The DNA for the CDR3 is TGTGCCAGCTCACCGGAGGGCGGCGAATCCCTTACGAATACGCAGTATTTT.

The chain employs TRBV6-6 and TRBJ2-1, with TRBD1 matching over 8 bases. The CDR3 extends over 15 amino acids. V gave up 6 bases and J gave up 5 bases; unmatched junction bases: 9. CDR1 is MNHNY and CDR2 is SVGAGI in the germline V gene (reference sequence). In DNA, the CDR3 is TGTGCCAGCAGCCGCCGACAGGGGACGGACAATGAGCAGTTCTTC. Its protein is CASSRRQGTDNEQFF.